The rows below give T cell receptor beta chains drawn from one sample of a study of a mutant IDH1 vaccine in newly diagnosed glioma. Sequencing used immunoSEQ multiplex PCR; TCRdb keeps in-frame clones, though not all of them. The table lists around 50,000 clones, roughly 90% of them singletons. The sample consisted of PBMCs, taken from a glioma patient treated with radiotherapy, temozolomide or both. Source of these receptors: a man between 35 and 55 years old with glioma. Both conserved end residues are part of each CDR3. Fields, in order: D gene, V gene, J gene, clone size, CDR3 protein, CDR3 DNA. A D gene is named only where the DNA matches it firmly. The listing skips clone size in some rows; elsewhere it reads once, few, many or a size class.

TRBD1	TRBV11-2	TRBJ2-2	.	CASSLGQGPTGELFF	TGTGCCAGCAGCCTCGGACAGGGACCCACCGGGGAGCTGTTTTTT
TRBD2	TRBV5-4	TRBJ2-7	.	CASRSGLAGVYEQYF	TGTGCCAGCAGATCGGGACTAGCGGGAGTTTACGAGCAGTACTTC
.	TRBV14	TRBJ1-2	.	CASSQDRTSGYTF	TGTGCCAGCAGCCAAGATCGGACGAGTGGCTACACCTTC
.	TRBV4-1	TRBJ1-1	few	CASSQPGGRTEAFF	TGCGCCAGCAGCCAACCAGGTGGCAGGACTGAAGCTTTCTTT
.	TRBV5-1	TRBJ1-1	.	CASSRDAPTEAFF	TGCGCCAGCAGCAGGGACGCACCCACTGAAGCTTTCTTT
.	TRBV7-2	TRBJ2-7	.	CASSFGQSSYEQYF	TGTGCCAGCAGCTTTGGACAGAGCTCCTACGAGCAGTACTTC
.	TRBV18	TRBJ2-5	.	CASSRIQETQYF	TGTGCCAGCTCACGCATCCAAGAGACCCAGTACTTC
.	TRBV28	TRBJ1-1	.	CASSPSLTEAFF	TGTGCCAGCAGTCCCTCCCTAACTGAAGCTTTCTTT
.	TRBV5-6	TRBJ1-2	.	CASSLPGRNYGYTF	TGTGCCAGCAGCTTGCCGGGGCGGAACTATGGCTACACCTTC
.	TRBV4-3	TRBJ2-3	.	CASSQVTRADTQYF	TGCGCCAGCAGCCAGGTAACCAGGGCAGATACGCAGTATTTT
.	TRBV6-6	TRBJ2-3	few	CASRKVGVTDTQYF	TGTGCCAGCAGAAAAGTAGGGGTCACAGATACGCAGTATTTT
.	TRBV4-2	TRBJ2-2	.	CASSQDKGTGELFF	TGTGCCAGCAGCCAAGATAAAGGGACCGGGGAGCTGTTTTTT
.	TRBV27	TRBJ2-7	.	CASSSPPAEQYF	TGTGCCAGCAGTTCCCCACCCGCCGAGCAGTACTTC
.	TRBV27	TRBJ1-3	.	CASSPRYFASSGNTIYF	TGTGCCAGCAGTCCAAGGTATTTCGCGAGCTCTGGAAACACCATATATTTT
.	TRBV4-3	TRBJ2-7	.	CASSQAGSTLYEQYF	TGCGCCAGCAGCCAAGCGGGCAGTACTCTCTACGAGCAGTACTTC
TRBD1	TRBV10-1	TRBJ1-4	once	CASPTGPNEKLFF	TGCGCCAGCCCGACAGGGCCTAATGAAAAACTGTTTTTT
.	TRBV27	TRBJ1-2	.	CASSLRSGAGYTF	TGTGCCAGCAGTTTAAGGTCTGGGGCTGGCTACACCTTC